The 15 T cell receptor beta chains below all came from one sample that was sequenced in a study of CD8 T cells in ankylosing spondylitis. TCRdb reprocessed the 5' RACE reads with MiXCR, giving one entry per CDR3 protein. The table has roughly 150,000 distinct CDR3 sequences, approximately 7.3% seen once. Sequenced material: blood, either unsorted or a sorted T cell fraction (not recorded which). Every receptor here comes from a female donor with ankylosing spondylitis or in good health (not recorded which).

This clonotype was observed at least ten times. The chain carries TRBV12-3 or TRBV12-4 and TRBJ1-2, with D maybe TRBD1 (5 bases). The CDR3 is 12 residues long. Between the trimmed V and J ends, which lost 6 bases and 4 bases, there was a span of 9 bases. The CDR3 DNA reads TGTGCCAGCAGGCCAGGGTTCTATGGCTACACCTTC. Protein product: CASRPGFYGYTF.

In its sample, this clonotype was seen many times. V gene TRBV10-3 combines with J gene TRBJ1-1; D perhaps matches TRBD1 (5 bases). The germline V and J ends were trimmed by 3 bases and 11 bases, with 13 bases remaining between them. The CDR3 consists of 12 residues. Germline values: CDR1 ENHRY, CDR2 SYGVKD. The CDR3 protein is CAISDGSYRAFF. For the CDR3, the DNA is TGTGCCATCAGTGACGGGAGTTACAGGGCTTTCTTT.

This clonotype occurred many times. In nucleotides, the CDR3 is TGTGCCAGCTCAGCGACCACTGCAGATACGCAGTATTTT. Translation gives CASSATTADTQYF. The J gene is TRBJ2-3, the V gene TRBV18; D is ambiguous. The V gene lost 5 bases and the J gene lost 4 bases, with 10 bases spanning the gap. The CDR3 totals 13 residues. Germline values: CDR1 KGHSH, CDR2 LQKENI.

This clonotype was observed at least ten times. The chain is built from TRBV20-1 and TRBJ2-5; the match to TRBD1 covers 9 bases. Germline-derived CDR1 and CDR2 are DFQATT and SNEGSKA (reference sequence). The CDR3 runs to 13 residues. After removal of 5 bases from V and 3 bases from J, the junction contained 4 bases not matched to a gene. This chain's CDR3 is CSALRTGEETQYF. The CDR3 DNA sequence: TGCAGTGCTTTACGGACAGGGGAAGAGACCCAGTACTTC.

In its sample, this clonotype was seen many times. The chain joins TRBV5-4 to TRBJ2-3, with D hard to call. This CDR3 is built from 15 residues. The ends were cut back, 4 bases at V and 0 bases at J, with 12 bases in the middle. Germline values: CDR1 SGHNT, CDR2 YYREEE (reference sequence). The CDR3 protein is CASSPPYKSTDTQYF. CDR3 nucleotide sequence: TGTGCCAGCAGCCCCCCGTATAAGAGCACAGATACGCAGTATTTT.

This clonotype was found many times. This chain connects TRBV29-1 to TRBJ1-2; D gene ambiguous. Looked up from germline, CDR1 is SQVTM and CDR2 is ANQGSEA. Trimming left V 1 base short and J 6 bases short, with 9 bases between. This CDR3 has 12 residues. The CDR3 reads CSVEGYGDGYTF. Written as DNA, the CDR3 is TGCAGCGTTGAAGGGTACGGGGATGGCTACACCTTC.

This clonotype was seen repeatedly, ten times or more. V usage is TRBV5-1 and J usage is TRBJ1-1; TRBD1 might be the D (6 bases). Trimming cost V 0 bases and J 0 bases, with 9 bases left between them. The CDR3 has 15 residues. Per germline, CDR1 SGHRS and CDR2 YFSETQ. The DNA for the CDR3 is TGCGCCAGCAGCTTGGAGCAGGGGATGAACACTGAAGCTTTCTTT. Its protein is CASSLEQGMNTEAFF.

The CDR3 DNA follows: TGTGCCAGCTCACCACAAGGACCCAGCTCCTACGAGCAGTACTTC. Its protein product is CASSPQGPSSYEQYF. The rearrangement joins TRBV18 to TRBJ2-7, with D unclear. V shed 1 base and J shed 0 bases, with 10 bases lying between them. The CDR3 sequence is 15 residues long. Germline V gene lookup returns CDR1 KGHSH and CDR2 LQKENI.

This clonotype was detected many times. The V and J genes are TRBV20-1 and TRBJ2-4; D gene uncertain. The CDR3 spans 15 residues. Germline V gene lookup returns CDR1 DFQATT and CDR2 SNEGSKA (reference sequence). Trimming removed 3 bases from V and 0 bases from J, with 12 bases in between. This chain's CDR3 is CSASTGALAKNIQYF. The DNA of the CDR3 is TGCAGTGCTAGTACCGGTGCCCTAGCCAAAAACATTCAGTACTTC.

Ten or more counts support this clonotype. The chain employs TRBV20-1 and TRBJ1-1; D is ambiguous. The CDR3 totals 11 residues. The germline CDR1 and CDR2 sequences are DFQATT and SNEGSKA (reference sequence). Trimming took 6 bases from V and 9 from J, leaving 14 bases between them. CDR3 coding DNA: TGCAGTGCGAAAATCTTTAGGCAAGCTTTCTTT. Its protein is CSAKIFRQAFF.

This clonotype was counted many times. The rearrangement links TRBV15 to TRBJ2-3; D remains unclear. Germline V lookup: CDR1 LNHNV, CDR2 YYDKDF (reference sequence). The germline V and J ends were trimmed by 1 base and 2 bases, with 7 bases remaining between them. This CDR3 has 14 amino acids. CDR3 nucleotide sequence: TGTGCCACCAGCAGAGGGGTAGACACAGATACGCAGTATTTT. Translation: CATSRGVDTDTQYF.

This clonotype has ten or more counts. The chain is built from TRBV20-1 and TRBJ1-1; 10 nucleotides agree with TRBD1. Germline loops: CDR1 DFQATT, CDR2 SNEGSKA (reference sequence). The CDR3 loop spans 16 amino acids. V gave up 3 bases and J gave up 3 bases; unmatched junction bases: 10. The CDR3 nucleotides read TGCAGTGCTAGGCCGGGGGACAGGGGCTGGGACACTGAAGCTTTCTTT. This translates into CSARPGDRGWDTEAFF.

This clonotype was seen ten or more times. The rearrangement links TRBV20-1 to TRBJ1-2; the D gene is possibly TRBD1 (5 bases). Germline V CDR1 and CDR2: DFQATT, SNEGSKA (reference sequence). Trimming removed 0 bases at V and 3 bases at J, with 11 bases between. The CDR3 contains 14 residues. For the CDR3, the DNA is TGCAGTGCTAGAGAAACGCAGGGTCACTATGGCTACACCTTC. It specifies CSARETQGHYGYTF.

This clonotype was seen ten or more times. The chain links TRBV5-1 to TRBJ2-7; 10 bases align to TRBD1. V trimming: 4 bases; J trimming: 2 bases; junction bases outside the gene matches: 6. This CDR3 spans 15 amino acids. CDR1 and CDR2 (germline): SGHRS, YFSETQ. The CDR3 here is CASSTGQGLTYEQYF. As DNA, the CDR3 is TGCGCCAGCAGCACGGGACAGGGGCTGACCTACGAGCAGTACTTC.

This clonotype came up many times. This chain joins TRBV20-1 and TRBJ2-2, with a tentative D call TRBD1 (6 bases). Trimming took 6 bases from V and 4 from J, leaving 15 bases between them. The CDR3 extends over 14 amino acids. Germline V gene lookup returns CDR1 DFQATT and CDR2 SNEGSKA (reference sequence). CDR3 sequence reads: CSAGTHLTTGELFF. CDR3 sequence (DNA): TGCAGTGCCGGGACACACCTTACCACCGGGGAGCTGTTTTTT.